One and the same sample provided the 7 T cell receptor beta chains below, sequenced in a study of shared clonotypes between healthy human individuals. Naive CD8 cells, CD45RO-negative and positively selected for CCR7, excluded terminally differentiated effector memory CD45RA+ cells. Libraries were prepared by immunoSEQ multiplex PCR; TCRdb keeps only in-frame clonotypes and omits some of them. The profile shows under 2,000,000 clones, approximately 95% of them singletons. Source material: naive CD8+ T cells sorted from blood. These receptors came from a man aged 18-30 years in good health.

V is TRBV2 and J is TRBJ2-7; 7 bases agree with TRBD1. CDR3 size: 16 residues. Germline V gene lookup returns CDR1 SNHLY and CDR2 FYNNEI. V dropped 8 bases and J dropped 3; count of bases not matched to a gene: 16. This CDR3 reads CASFLTTGSLGYEQYF. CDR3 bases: TGTGCCAGCTTCTTAACGACAGGGAGTCTCGGCTACGAGCAGTACTTC.

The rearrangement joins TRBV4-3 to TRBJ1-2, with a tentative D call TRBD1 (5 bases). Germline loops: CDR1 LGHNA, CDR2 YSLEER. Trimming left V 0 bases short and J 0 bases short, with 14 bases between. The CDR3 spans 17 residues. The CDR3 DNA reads TGCGCCAGCAGCCAAGATCCGAGGGGTGGTGCTAACTATGGCTACACCTTC. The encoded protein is CASSQDPRGGANYGYTF.

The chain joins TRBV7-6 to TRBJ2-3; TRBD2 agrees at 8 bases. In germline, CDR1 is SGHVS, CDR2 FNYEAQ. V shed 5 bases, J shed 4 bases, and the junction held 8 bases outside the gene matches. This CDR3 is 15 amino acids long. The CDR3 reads CASSPRSGSSDTQYF. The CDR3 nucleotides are TGTGCCAGCAGCCCCAGGAGCGGGAGCTCAGATACGCAGTATTTT.

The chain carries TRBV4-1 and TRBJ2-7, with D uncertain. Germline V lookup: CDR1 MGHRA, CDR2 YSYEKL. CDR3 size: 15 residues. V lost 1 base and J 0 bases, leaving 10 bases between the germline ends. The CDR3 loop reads CASSQVEWSSYEQYF. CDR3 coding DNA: TGCGCCAGCAGCCAAGTCGAGTGGAGCTCCTACGAGCAGTACTTC.

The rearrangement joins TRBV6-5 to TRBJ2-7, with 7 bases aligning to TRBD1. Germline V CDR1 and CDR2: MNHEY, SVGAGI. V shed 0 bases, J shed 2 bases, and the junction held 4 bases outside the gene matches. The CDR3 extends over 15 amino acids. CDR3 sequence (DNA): TGTGCCAGCAGTTACTCGGGACAGACAGCCTACGAGCAGTACTTC. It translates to CASSYSGQTAYEQYF.

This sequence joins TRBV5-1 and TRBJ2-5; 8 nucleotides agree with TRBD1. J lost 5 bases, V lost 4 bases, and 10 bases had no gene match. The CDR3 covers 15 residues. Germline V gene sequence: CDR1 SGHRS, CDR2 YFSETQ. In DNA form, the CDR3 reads TGCGCCAGCAGCCCAGAGTCCGACAGGGGTGAGACCCAGTACTTC. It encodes CASSPESDRGETQYF.

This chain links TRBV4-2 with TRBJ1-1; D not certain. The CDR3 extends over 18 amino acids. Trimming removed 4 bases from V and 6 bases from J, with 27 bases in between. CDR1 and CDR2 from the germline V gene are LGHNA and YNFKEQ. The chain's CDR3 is CASSRYQNTEAWAPEAFF. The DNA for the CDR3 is TGTGCCAGCAGCCGATATCAGAACACTGAAGCTTGGGCCCCTGAAGCTTTCTTT.